This entry describes one TCR beta chain. Its antigen is unknown. Data came from immunoSEQ multiplex PCR; TCRdb stores just in-frame clones and leaves some out. Seen here are approximately 76,000 clones, roughly 85% observed once, and the top ten hold about 0.6%. These data originate in a study of OX40 agonist ivuxolimab in advanced cancers. Findings of the study overall: Clonal expansion by week 6 occurred in CD4+ and CD8+ blood T cells (at 0.1 to 3.0 mg/kg). The study found among the lowest clonal expansion in partial responders at 0.1-3.0 mg/kg.

Sequencing used CD4+ or CD8+ T cells sorted from blood, obtained in a trial of the OX40 agonist ivuxolimab. This clonotype originated in an adult with an advanced solid tumor such as melanoma, head and neck, liver or kidney cancer.

CDR3 protein: CASTPGHGHGYTF. CDR3 in DNA: TGTGCCAGCACCCCAGGACACGGGCATGGCTACACCTTC. The chain couples TRBV7-2 to TRBJ1-2; maybe TRBD1 (5 bases). This CDR3 has 13 residues. Trimming pared 7 bases from V and 6 bases from J, leaving 15 bases between. Germline CDR1 SGHTA, CDR2 FQGNSA.